This entry concerns a single T cell receptor beta chain. Sequencing was performed with immunoSEQ multiplex PCR; in TCRdb, only in-frame clones are kept and a portion is missing. The table records under 850,000 clones, roughly 90% of them present only once. The entry originates in a study of shared T cell receptors in the human thymus. The CDR3 runs to 15 residues. Trimming took 5 bases from V and 4 from J; bases not matched to a gene: 9. This sample also belongs to another study, concerning human thymus T cells. That report adds: Donors were healthy Finnish babies undergoing corrective operations for congenital heart defects. Within thymic and blood repertoires, V and J gene usage appeared to be biased. Overlap was high between thymic repertoires from unrelated individuals, as reported in related research.

Specimen: thymocytes. The chain has TRBV23-1 and TRBJ2-3; 7 bases line up with TRBD2. TRBV23-1 is an open reading frame whose function is uncertain. This TCR came from a boy in the first two years of life with a congenital heart defect. CDR3 DNA: TGCGCCAGCAGTTTAGCGGGCACCCTCCCAGATACGCAGTATTTT. Translated, it gives CASSLAGTLPDTQYF.